This TCR beta chain is from a study of CD8+CD57+ T cells in acquired aplastic anemia listed by TCRdb under 2018. Background on the whole study: A mean of approximately 3 ug of DNA, ranging from roughly 0.18 to 30 ug, was extracted from sorted CD4+ and CD8+ cells. An average of approximately 9.8 million reads for CD4+ cells and 11.0 million reads for CD8+ cells was obtained from healthy donor samples. Broad study findings and their caveats: No significant difference in CD8+ Simpson's diversity was found between patients and healthy controls (P=0.060). Roughly 30 CD8+ CDR3 sequences were found to be shared between patients and controls, but these sequences appeared to be highly expressed in patients and within the immunodominant clones of the patients.

This clonotype came up many times. It lacks a known antigen. Qualities for individual bases were not recorded, and no much larger clone is one base off. Genomic DNA was used as template for profiling of TCR beta VDJ combinations and CDR3 sequences. An Illumina HiSeq 2000 was used for TCR repertoire sequencing. The study's processing was this. Repertoires were assessed using TRBV/TRBJ rearrangement plots, CDR3 size and DJ length profiles, and Simpson's diversity index. The immunodominant clone was defined as the most abundant DNA sequence in deep sequencing data. CDR3 amino acid sequences were screened for sharing across subjects and were compared with published repertoires and the VDJdb database. TCRdb applied fastp at Q25 and MiXCR to the public reads, then kept only in-frame beta chains. For every CDR3 protein sequence, its rows merge into one entry that carries the most common genes and DNA. TCRdb, not the authors, supplied the V and J calls. Within this sample are roughly 190,000 distinct CDR3 sequences, with around 59% of them counted one time only. The ten largest clones add up to roughly 15% of the sample.

From the cysteine through the phenylalanine, the CDR3 covers 12 amino acids. Only the CDR3 portion is preserved as DNA: 36 bases, with reading frame beginning at the first base. Deletion took 2 bases off V and 9 bases off J, with a span of 5 bases between the germline ends. In the study, sorted CD4+ and CD8+ blood T cells from patients with severe aplastic anemia and from healthy subjects underwent deep sequencing of TCR repertoires. Ficoll-Paque density gradient centrifugation was used to isolate peripheral blood mononuclear cells. Before DNA extraction, CD4+ and CD8+ T cells were sorted by FACS or by magnetic beads.

The receptor's source is a human donor in good health, serving as a control. The chain couples TRBV12-3 or TRBV12-4 to TRBJ1-6; the D gene cannot be resolved reliably. Material for sequencing was sorted CD4+, CD8+, or CD8+CD57+ T cells (not recorded which) from PBMCs. The nucleotides read TGTGCCAGCAGTTTATTGACTTCACCCCTCCACTTT. It specifies CASSLLTSPLHF.